Included here is one T cell receptor (beta chain) sequence, with context. This entry comes from a study of somatic mutations in cytotoxic T cells in rheumatoid arthritis. The method was immunoSEQ multiplex PCR; TCRdb's version includes in-frame clones alone and lacks a portion of them. Altogether under 25,000 clones are present, roughly 85% being singletons, with the ten largest covering approximately 6.9%. The V and J ends lost 3 bases and 7 bases, in that order; junction bases with no gene match: 10. The CDR3 contains 16 residues. CDR1 is SGHAT, CDR2 FQNNGV, per germline. This TCR came from a woman between 40 and 50 years old with rheumatoid arthritis. This rearrangement joins TRBV11-2 to TRBJ1-2, with 11 bases that match TRBD1. The sample taken for sequencing was CD8+ T cells sorted from blood. Written as DNA, the CDR3 is TGTGCCAGCAGCTTCGGACAGGGGGCCTTGTTTGGTGGCTACACCTTC. Translated: CASSFGQGALFGGYTF.